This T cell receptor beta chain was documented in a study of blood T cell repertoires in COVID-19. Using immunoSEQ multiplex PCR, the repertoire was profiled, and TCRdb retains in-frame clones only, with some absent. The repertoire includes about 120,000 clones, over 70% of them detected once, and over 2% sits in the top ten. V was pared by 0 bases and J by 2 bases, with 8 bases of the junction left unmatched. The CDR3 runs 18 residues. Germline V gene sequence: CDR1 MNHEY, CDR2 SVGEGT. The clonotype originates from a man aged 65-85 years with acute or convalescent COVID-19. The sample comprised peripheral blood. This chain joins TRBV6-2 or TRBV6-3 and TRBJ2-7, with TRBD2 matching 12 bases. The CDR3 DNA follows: TGTGCCAGCAGTTACTCCCTACCCACTAGCGGGGGGACCTACGAGCAGTACTTC. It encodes CASSYSLPTSGGTYEQYF.